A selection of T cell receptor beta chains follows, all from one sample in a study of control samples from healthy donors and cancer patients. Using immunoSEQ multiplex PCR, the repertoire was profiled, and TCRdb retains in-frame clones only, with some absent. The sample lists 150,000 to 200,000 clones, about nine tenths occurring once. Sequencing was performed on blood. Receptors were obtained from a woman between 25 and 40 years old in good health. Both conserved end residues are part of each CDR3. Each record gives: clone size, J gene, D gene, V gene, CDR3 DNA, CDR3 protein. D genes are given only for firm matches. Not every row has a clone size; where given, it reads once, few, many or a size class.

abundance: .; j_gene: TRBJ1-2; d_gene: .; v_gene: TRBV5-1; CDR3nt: TGCGCCAGCAGCGCACGCCGGGACAAGAACTATGGCTACACCTTC; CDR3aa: CASSARRDKNYGYTF
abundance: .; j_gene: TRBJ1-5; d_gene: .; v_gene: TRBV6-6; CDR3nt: TGTGCCAGCAGGGTTGGCGATCAGCCCCAGCATTTT; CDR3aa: CASRVGDQPQHF
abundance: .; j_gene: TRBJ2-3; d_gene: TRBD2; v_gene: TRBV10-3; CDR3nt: TGTGCCATCAGTGAACTAGCGGCTAGCACAGATACGCAGTATTTT; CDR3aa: CAISELAASTDTQYF
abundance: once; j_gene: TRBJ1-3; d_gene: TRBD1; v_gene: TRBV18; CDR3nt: TGTGCCAGCTCACGAGGACAGGGGAGTGGAAACACCATATATTTT; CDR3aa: CASSRGQGSGNTIYF
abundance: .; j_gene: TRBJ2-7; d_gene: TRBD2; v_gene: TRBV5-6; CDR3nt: TGTGCCAGCAGCTTGGGACTAGCGAGCTACGAGCAGTACTTC; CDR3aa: CASSLGLASYEQYF
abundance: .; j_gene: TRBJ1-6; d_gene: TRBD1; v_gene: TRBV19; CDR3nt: TGTGCCAGTAGAACGACAGGGGCTAATTCACCCCTCCACTTT; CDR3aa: CASRTTGANSPLHF
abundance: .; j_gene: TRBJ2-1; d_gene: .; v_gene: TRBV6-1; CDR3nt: TGTGCCAGCAGTGATAGGGGACTCTACAATGAGCAGTTCTTC; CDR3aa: CASSDRGLYNEQFF
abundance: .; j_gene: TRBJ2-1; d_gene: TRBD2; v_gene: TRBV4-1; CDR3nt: TGCGCCAGCAGCCACTGGACTAGCGGGAGGGCCAATGAGCAGTTCTTC; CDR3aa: CASSHWTSGRANEQFF
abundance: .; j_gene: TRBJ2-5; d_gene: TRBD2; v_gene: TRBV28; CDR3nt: TGTGCCAGCAGACCCCGATTTAGCGGGATAGGAGAGACCCAGTACTTC; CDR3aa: CASRPRFSGIGETQYF
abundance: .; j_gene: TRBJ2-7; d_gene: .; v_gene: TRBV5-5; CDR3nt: TGTGCCAGCAGCTTGGAGTTCTACGAGCAGTACTTC; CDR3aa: CASSLEFYEQYF
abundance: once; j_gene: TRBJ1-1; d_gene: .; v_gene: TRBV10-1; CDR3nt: TGCGCCAGCAGTGAGTCGGGGAAGAACACTGAAGCTTTCTTT; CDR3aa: CASSESGKNTEAFF
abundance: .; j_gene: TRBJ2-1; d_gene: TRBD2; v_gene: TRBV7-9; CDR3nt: TGTGCCAGCAGCCGGACTAGCGGGAGGGGAAATGAGCAGCTCTTC; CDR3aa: CASSRTSGRGNEQLF
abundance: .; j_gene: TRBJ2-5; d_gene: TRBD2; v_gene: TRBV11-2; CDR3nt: TGTGCCAGCAGCCACCCTAGCGGGAGGGCCGAGACCCAGTACTTC; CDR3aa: CASSHPSGRAETQYF
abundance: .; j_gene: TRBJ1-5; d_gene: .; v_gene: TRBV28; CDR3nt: TGTGCCAGCAGCAGGGGCAGGGGCAATCAGCCCCAGCATTTT; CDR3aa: CASSRGRGNQPQHF
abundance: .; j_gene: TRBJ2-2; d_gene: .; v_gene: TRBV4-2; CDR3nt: TGTGCCAGCAGCCAAGATCTAGGGGGGGCCGGGGAGCTGTTTTTT; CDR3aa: CASSQDLGGAGELFF
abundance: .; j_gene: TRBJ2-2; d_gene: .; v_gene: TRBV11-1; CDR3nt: TGTGCCAGCAGGGCAGACACCGGGGAGCTGTTTTTT; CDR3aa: CASRADTGELFF
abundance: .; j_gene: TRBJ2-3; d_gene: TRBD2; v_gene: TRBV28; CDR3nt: TGTGCCAGCAGTTTAGGCCTAGCGGACACAGATACGCAGTATTTT; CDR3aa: CASSLGLADTDTQYF
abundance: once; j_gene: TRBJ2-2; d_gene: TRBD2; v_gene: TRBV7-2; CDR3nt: TGTGCCAGCAGCGGGGGACTAGCGGGAGTCACCGGGGAGCTGTTTTTT; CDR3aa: CASSGGLAGVTGELFF
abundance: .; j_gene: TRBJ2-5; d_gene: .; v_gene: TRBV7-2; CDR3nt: TGTGCCAGCAGCTTTAGCGCCCAAGAGACCCAGTACTTC; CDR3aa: CASSFSAQETQYF
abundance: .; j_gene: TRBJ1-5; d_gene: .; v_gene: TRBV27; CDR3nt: TGTGCCAGCAGTTTACAGCCCCGCATTTTGGGGGGCAATCAGCCCCAGCATTTT; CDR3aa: CASSLQPRILGGNQPQHF
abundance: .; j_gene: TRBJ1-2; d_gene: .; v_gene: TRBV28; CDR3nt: TGTGCCAGCAGACAGGGCGACTATGGCTACACCTTC; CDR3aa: CASRQGDYGYTF
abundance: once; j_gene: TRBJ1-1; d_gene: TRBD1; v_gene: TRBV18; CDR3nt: TGTGCCAGCTCACCAGGGACAGGGGGCGAAGCTTTCTTT; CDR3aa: CASSPGTGGEAFF
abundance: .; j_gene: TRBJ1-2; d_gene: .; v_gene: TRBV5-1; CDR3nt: TGCGCCAGCAGCTTGGGTTGGGGTAACTATGGCTACACCTTC; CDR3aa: CASSLGWGNYGYTF
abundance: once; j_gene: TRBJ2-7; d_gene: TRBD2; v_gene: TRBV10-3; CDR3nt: TGTGCCATCAGTACTAGCGGGAGGTCCCCCTACGAGCAGTACTTC; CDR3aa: CAISTSGRSPYEQYF
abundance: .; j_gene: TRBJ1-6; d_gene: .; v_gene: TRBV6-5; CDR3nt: TGTGCCAGCAGTTACGGGGGCAGCTCCTATAATTCACCCCTCCACTTT; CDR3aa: CASSYGGSSYNSPLHF
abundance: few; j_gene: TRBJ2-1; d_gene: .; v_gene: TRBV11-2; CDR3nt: TGTGCCAGCAGCGGACGATACAATGAGCAGTTCTTC; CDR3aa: CASSGRYNEQFF
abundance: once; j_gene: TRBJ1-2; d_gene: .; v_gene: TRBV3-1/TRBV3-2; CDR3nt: TGTGCCAGCAGCCAAACCGGTTATGGCTACACCTTC; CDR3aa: CASSQTGYGYTF
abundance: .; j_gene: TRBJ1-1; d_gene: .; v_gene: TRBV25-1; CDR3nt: TGTGCCAGCAGTGAAGTTCCCCACACTGAAGCTTTCTTT; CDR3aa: CASSEVPHTEAFF
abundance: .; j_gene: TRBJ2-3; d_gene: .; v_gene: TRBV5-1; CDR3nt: TGCGCCAGCAGCTTCGGGCGGACTAGCACAGATACGCAGTATTTT; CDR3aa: CASSFGRTSTDTQYF
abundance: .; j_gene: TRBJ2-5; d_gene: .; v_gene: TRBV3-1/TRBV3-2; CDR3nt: TGTGCCAGCAGCCAAAGAAGCGGACAAGAGACCCAGTACTTC; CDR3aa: CASSQRSGQETQYF
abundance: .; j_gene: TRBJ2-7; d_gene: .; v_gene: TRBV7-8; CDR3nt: TGTGCCAGCAGCTTATTCGGGGTCTACGAGCAGTACTTC; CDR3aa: CASSLFGVYEQYF
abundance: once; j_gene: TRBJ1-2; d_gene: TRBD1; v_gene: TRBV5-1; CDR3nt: TGCGCCAGCAGCCTCCACAGGGGGCCTAACTATGGCTACACCTTC; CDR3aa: CASSLHRGPNYGYTF
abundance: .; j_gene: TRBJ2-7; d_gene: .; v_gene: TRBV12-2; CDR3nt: TGTGCAAGTCGCTTAGGGGGTTCGGACAGGGATCACTCCTACGAGCAGTACTTC; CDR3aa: CASRLGGSDRDHSYEQYF
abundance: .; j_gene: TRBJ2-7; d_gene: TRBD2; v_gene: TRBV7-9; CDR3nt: TGTGCCAGCAGCCGCATTGGGACTAGCGGGAGATACGAGCAGTACTTC; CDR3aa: CASSRIGTSGRYEQYF
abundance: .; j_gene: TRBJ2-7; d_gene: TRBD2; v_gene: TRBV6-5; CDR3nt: TGTGCCAGCAGTTCGGGACTAGCGGCCTACGAGCAGTACTTC; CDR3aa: CASSSGLAAYEQYF
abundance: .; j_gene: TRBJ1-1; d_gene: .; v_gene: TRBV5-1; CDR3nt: TGCGCCAGCAGCTTGAACACTGAAGCTTTCTTT; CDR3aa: CASSLNTEAFF
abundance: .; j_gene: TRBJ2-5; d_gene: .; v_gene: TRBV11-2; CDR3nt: TGTGCCAGCAGCTTAGATCCAAGCGGGCAAGAGACCCAGTACTTC; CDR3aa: CASSLDPSGQETQYF